The sequence of this T cell receptor (beta chain) was determined in a study of cytotoxic CD8 clonotypes in ibrutinib-treated CLL. Sequenced by immunoSEQ multiplex PCR; TCRdb stores in-frame clones only, minus some. The sample consists of nearly 300,000 clones, 70% to 80% of them appearing once. Study-wide points: Whereas clonality rose at ibrutinib response, it declined toward baseline at progression. Against age-matched healthy donors, baseline clonality ran higher and tracked circulating CD8+ T-cell counts. Contraction or stability on treatment was seen for public clonotypes, which were uncommon.

Turning to this clone: Its antigen is currently unknown.

This receptor was obtained from a human donor with chronic lymphocytic leukemia. Material: PBMCs, obtained at disease progression, from a patient treated with ibrutinib.

The CDR3 nucleotides read TGTGCCAGCCGTCCGACTAGCGGAGTCTACGAGCAGTACTTC. The encoded protein is CASRPTSGVYEQYF. The chain recombines TRBV11-2 with TRBJ2-7; 9 bases are a match to TRBD2. J was trimmed by 3 bases and V by 8 bases; bases with no gene match: 8. In germline, CDR1 is SGHAT, CDR2 FQNNGV. The CDR3 totals 14 residues.